The sequence of this T cell receptor beta chain was determined in a study of blood T cell repertoires in COVID-19. Study context: The study drew acute and convalescent COVID-19 samples from the United States, Italy and Spain. The cDNA or gDNA used as material had been derived from T cells, B-cell-depleted T cells, or PBMCs.

TCRdb's table, derived via immunoSEQ multiplex PCR, lists solely in-frame clones and lacks some. Of about 270,000 clones detected, approximately 90% appear once; the ten largest clones hold over 4%. The CDR3 covers 14 residues. Germline V lookup: CDR1 MNHEY, CDR2 SVGAGI. V lost 7 bases and J lost 4; bases outside the gene matches: 10. In this sample, this clone turned up once. The source material was peripheral blood. The TCR sequence derives from a man aged 55 to 70 who had recovered from COVID-19. The chain combines TRBV6-5 with TRBJ2-7; 7 nucleotides align to TRBD1. DNA for the CDR3: TGTGCCAGCAACCGAATGACAGGGTCGTACGAGCAGTACTTC. Translated, it gives CASNRMTGSYEQYF.